The 26 T cell receptor beta chains presented below share a single source sample, sequenced in a study of cytomegalovirus exposure and HLA in healthy donors. This PCR relied on a set of 60 Vbeta primers and 13 Jbeta primers. Sequencing was performed with immunoSEQ multiplex PCR; in TCRdb, only in-frame clones are kept and a portion is missing. The data show about 210,000 clones, with about 81% seen just once and about 6.4% held by the top ten. The sequenced sample consisted of PBMCs. The receptors originated from a man aged 40-49 years in good health and CMV-seropositive.

The chain employs TRBV9 and TRBJ2-3, with a weak D call TRBD2 (5 bases). V was shortened by 1 base and J by 1 base, with 7 bases between the two germline ends. The CDR3 loop spans 14 amino acids. CDR1 and CDR2 (germline): SGDLS, YYNGEE. As DNA, the CDR3 is TGTGCCAGCAGCGTACGGACTGGCACAGATACGCAGTATTTT. This encodes CASSVRTGTDTQYF.

The CDR3, as DNA: TGCAGCGTTGAACTCAACAGGGACGAGCAGTACTTC. Translated: CSVELNRDEQYF. This chain uses TRBV29-1 with TRBJ2-7; possibly TRBD1 for D (6 bases). The V and J ends lost 2 bases and 5 bases respectively, with 10 bases between them. Germline assignment: CDR1 SQVTM and CDR2 ANQGSEA. This CDR3 spans 12 amino acids.

Only one count was recorded for this clone. The chain carries TRBV2 and TRBJ2-3; 7 bases are a match to TRBD1. V shed 5 bases and J 0 bases; nucleotides not matched to a gene: 5. The CDR3 spans 15 residues. Per the germline V gene, CDR1 is SNHLY and CDR2 is FYNNEI. The CDR3 region has the DNA TGTGCCAGCAGTCATAACAGGGGAAGCACAGATACGCAGTATTTT. Its protein product is CASSHNRGSTDTQYF.

The chain combines TRBV6-5 with TRBJ2-2, with 8 bases aligning to TRBD2. The CDR3 extends over 15 amino acids. Germline V gene lookup returns CDR1 MNHEY and CDR2 SVGAGI. The ends lost 2 bases at V and 4 bases at J; junction bases unmatched: 3. The CDR3 DNA follows: TGTGCCAGCAGTTACGGGACTAGACGCACCGGGGAGCTGTTTTTT. Translating it yields CASSYGTRRTGELFF.

The rearrangement links TRBV11-2 to TRBJ2-7, with 9 bases identical to TRBD2. In germline, CDR1 is SGHAT, CDR2 FQNNGV. The CDR3 runs to 18 residues. V gave up 4 bases and J gave up 0 bases; unmatched junction bases: 13. The CDR3 nucleotides read TGTGCCAGCAGCTCTCGTAGCGGGAGTGGGGGGGTCTCCTACGAGCAGTACTTC. As protein: CASSSRSGSGGVSYEQYF. The full variable domain, with the rest looked up from reference TRBV11-2 and TRBJ2-7, is EAGVAQSPRYKIIEKRQSVAFWCNPISGHATLYWYQQILGQGPKLLIQFQNNGVVDDSQLPKDRFSAERLKGVDSTLKIQPAKLEDSAVYLCASSSRSGSGGVSYEQYFGPGTRLTVT.

V and J are TRBV13 and TRBJ2-7; 9 nucleotides line up with TRBD1. After removal of 1 base from V and 3 bases from J, the junction contained 4 bases not matched to a gene. The CDR3 runs 15 residues. The V gene's germline CDR1 is PRHDT and CDR2 FYEKMQ (reference sequence). For the CDR3, the DNA is TGTGCCAGCAGCTTAGCCGGGACAGGGAACTACGAGCAGTACGTC. Amino acid sequence: CASSLAGTGNYEQYV.

This rearrangement joins TRBV6-5 to TRBJ2-3; D perhaps matches TRBD2 (5 bases). CDR3 length equals 15 residues. Germline V gene lookup returns CDR1 MNHEY and CDR2 SVGAGI. Trimming took off 0 bases at V and 2 bases at J, with 9 bases between the two ends. The CDR3 loop reads CASSYSPRDTDTQYF. CDR3 in DNA: TGTGCCAGCAGTTACTCGCCTCGGGACACAGATACGCAGTATTTT.

The genes are TRBV30 and TRBJ1-5, with D unresolved. Trimming took 1 base from V and 0 from J, leaving 4 bases between them. Germline values: CDR1 GTSNPN, CDR2 SVGIG (reference sequence). This CDR3 region has 13 residues. CDR3 sequence reads: CAWSANSNQPQHF. As DNA, the CDR3 is TGTGCCTGGAGTGCAAATAGCAATCAGCCCCAGCATTTT.

This sequence joins TRBV2 and TRBJ1-4, with D possibly matching TRBD1 (6 bases). The CDR3 length is 14 residues. Per germline, CDR1 SNHLY and CDR2 FYNNEI. V was clipped by 1 base and J by 3 bases, with 6 bases between them. CDR3 in DNA: TGTGCCAGCAGTGAAGGACAGGCTAATGAAAAACTGTTTTTT. Its protein is CASSEGQANEKLFF.

The chain joins TRBV4-1 to TRBJ1-5; possible D gene TRBD1, 5 bases. This CDR3 is 14 amino acids long. Germline V gene lookup returns CDR1 MGHRA and CDR2 YSYEKL. The ends were cut back, 3 bases at V and 6 bases at J, with 12 bases in the middle. CDR3 amino acids: CASSQAQERQPQHF. CDR3 sequence (DNA): TGCGCCAGCAGCCAGGCACAGGAGCGTCAGCCCCAGCATTTT.

This rearrangement joins TRBV5-6 to TRBJ1-4; D may be TRBD1 (5 bases). CDR3 length equals 15 residues. Per the germline V gene, CDR1 is SGHDT and CDR2 is YYEEEE. Trimming removed 1 base at V and 7 bases at J, with 14 bases between. The CDR3 loop reads CASSLRPGLAEKLFF. The DNA for the CDR3 is TGTGCCAGCAGCTTGAGACCGGGACTGGCTGAAAAACTGTTTTTT.

This clone was recorded once. The chain recombines TRBV29-1 with TRBJ1-2, with D tentatively TRBD1 (5 bases). This CDR3 spans 16 amino acids. Trimming pared 5 bases from V and 8 bases from J, leaving 27 bases between. Germline V gene lookup returns CDR1 SQVTM and CDR2 ANQGSEA. The CDR3 DNA sequence: TGCAGCGTTATTCTCCGAGCAGGGTTAGGAGAATGGGGCTACACCTTC. It specifies CSVILRAGLGEWGYTF.

The chain employs TRBV7-9 and TRBJ1-1, with 7 bases that match TRBD1. The V gene's germline CDR1 is SEHNR and CDR2 FQNEAQ (reference sequence). V was clipped by 5 bases and J by 7 bases; unmatched bases: 10. This CDR3 has 14 residues. This CDR3 reads CASSADRNYREAFF. The CDR3 DNA sequence: TGTGCCAGCAGCGCGGACAGGAATTACCGTGAAGCTTTCTTT.

The chain combines TRBV29-1 with TRBJ2-2; D is perhaps TRBD1 (5 bases). CDR3 size: 13 residues. CDR1 is SQVTM and CDR2 is ANQGSEA in the germline V gene. With 5 bases removed from V and 3 bases from J, the gap between germline ends came to 10 bases. CDR3: CSVSRADTGELFF. As DNA, the CDR3 is TGCAGCGTTAGCAGGGCGGACACCGGGGAGCTGTTTTTT.

The chain couples TRBV2 to TRBJ1-1; D is perhaps TRBD1 (6 bases). The CDR3 is 17 amino acids. The V gene's germline CDR1 is SNHLY and CDR2 FYNNEI. Trimming left V 4 bases short and J 0 bases short, with 18 bases between. The CDR3 DNA is TGTGCCAGCAGTGGAGGGGGGGCTGGACAGATGAACACTGAAGCTTTCTTT. The encoded protein is CASSGGGAGQMNTEAFF.

With respect to this clone: At one boundary the junction diverges from the germline segment, which might be a read error. The V and J genes are TRBV7-8 and TRBJ1-2; 9 bases agree with TRBD1. The germline CDR1 and CDR2 sequences are SGHVS and FQNEAQ. The length of the CDR3 is 14 residues. CDR3 protein: CASTRDRAGYGYPF. CDR3 in DNA: TGTGCCAGCACCCGGGACAGGGCTGGTTATGGCTACCCCTTC.

This chain links TRBV5-6 with TRBJ2-7; 9 bases align to TRBD2. The junction had 4 bases not matched to a gene; V was cut back by 2 bases and J by 4 bases. This CDR3 contains 14 residues. The V gene's germline CDR1 is SGHDT and CDR2 YYEEEE. The CDR3 region is CASSLLAGQYEQYF. As DNA, the CDR3 is TGTGCCAGCAGCTTACTAGCGGGTCAATACGAGCAGTACTTC.

The chain is built from TRBV5-1 and TRBJ2-4; the match to TRBD2 covers 7 bases. Trimming removed 2 bases from V and 0 bases from J; junction bases left unmatched: 5. CDR1 SGHRS and CDR2 YFSETQ come from the germline V gene. This CDR3 has 16 residues. DNA for the CDR3: TGCGCCAGCAGCTTCACTTTAGCGGGAGCCAAAAACATTCAGTACTTC. This codes for CASSFTLAGAKNIQYF. Full variable domain (outside the CDR3, taken from reference TRBV5-1 and TRBJ2-4): KAGVTQTPRYLIKTRGQQVTLSCSPISGHRSVSWYQQTPGQGLQFLFEYFSETQRNKGNFPGRFSGRQFSNSRSEMNVSTLELGDSALYLCASSFTLAGAKNIQYFGAGTRLSVL.

This chain joins TRBV5-1 and TRBJ2-3; D might be TRBD1 (5 bases). The ends were cut back, 4 bases at V and 4 bases at J, with 13 bases in the middle. Germline V CDR1 and CDR2: SGHRS, YFSETQ. The CDR3 is made up of 14 amino acids. This CDR3 is CASSPQGYADTQYF. The CDR3 nucleotides read TGCGCCAGCAGCCCTCAGGGATACGCAGATACGCAGTATTTT.

The DNA of the CDR3 is TGTGCCAGCAGCTTAGTGTCCCTAACCGGGGAGCTGTTTTTT. As protein: CASSLVSLTGELFF. This sequence joins TRBV7-8 and TRBJ2-2; D is unclear. Germline loops: CDR1 SGHVS, CDR2 FQNEAQ. Trimming left V 1 base short and J 5 bases short, with 8 bases between. This CDR3 is built from 14 residues.

This chain joins TRBV5-1 and TRBJ2-2, with 9 bases aligning to TRBD2. Trimming took 0 bases from V and 7 from J; bases not matched to a gene: 7. Germline V gene data show CDR1 as SGHRS and CDR2 as YFSETQ. The CDR3 is 16 amino acids. CDR3 region: CASSLETSGPNGELFF. CDR3 nucleotide sequence: TGCGCCAGCAGCTTGGAGACTAGCGGACCGAACGGGGAGCTGTTTTTT.

The chain employs TRBV5-1 and TRBJ1-1; D is possibly TRBD1 (5 bases). Deletions cut 1 base from V and 4 bases from J, with 14 bases between. The germline gives CDR1 SGHRS, CDR2 YFSETQ. CDR3 length: 15 amino acids. The CDR3 sequence: CASSLSAAGTTEAFF. The CDR3 DNA follows: TGCGCCAGCAGCTTGAGCGCCGCGGGGACCACTGAAGCTTTCTTT.

This CDR3 is CAWCPGLGFGTGELFF. Here the CDR3 DNA reads TGTGCCTGGTGTCCGGGACTAGGATTCGGCACCGGGGAGCTGTTTTTT. The rearrangement uses TRBV30 and TRBJ2-2; TRBD2 aligns across 8 bases. The CDR3 sequence is 16 residues long. With 5 bases clipped from V and 4 bases from J, the junction kept 12 bases outside the gene matches. CDR1 is GTSNPN and CDR2 is SVGIG in the germline V gene (reference sequence).

The V gene is TRBV9, the J gene TRBJ2-5; possibly TRBD1 for D (6 bases). The length of the CDR3 is 15 residues. CDR1 and CDR2 (germline): SGDLS, YYNGEE. The ends were cut back, 1 base at V and 0 bases at J, with 10 bases in the middle. The CDR3 coding sequence is TGTGCCAGCAGCGTATCTGGACAGTACCAAGAGACCCAGTACTTC. It is translated as CASSVSGQYQETQYF.

Turning to this clone: Other DNA sequences in this specimen translate into the identical CDR3. The rearrangement joins TRBV30 to TRBJ1-5; D is uncertain. The germline CDR1 and CDR2 sequences are GTSNPN and SVGIG (reference sequence). V dropped 0 bases and J dropped 0 bases, with 6 bases sitting between them. The CDR3 consists of 14 residues. CDR3 residues: CAWSVTGSNQPQHF. CDR3 nucleotide sequence: TGTGCCTGGAGTGTAACTGGTAGCAATCAGCCCCAGCATTTT.

The chain carries TRBV4-1 and TRBJ1-1, with D uncertain. Per the germline V gene, CDR1 is MGHRA and CDR2 is YSYEKL. The CDR3 is 15 residues long. V was shortened by 0 bases and J by 0 bases, with 8 bases between the two germline ends. The CDR3 spells CASSQDHGVNTEAFF. The CDR3 DNA sequence: TGCGCCAGCAGCCAAGATCACGGGGTGAACACTGAAGCTTTCTTT.